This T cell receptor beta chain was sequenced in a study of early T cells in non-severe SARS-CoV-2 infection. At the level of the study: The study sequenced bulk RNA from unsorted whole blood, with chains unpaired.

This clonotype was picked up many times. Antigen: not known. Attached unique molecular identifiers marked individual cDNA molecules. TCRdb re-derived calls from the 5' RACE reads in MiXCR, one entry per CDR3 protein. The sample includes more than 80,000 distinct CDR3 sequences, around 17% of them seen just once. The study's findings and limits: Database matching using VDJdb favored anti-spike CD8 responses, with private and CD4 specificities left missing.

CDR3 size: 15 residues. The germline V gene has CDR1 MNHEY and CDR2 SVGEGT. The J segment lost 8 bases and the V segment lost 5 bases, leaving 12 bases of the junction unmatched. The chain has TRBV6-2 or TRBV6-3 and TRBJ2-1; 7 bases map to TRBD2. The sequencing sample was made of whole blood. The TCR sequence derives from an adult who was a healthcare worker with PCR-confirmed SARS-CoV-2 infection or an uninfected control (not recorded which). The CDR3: CASSPPTGGVDEQFF. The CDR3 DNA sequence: TGTGCCAGCAGTCCCCCGACGGGGGGTGTCGATGAGCAGTTCTTC.